Following are 3 T cell receptor beta chains from one sample sequenced in a study of cytomegalovirus exposure and HLA in healthy donors. The PCR contained 60 Vbeta and 13 Jbeta primers. The method was immunoSEQ multiplex PCR; TCRdb's version includes in-frame clones alone and lacks a portion of them. This sample has about 190,000 clones; around 73% occur once, and the top ten carry over 2%. What was sequenced was PBMCs. These receptors were obtained from a woman aged 25-40 years in good health and CMV-seropositive.

This clone came up once. The chain recombines TRBV28 with TRBJ2-1; 12 bases align to TRBD2. J lost 5 bases, V lost 1 base, and 12 bases had no gene match. The germline V gene has CDR1 MDHEN and CDR2 SYDVKM. The CDR3 contains 19 residues. CDR3 loop: CASSLFPGTSGFVNNEQFF. The DNA for the CDR3 is TGTGCCAGCAGTTTATTTCCCGGGACTAGCGGGTTCGTCAACAATGAGCAGTTCTTC.

This clone has just a few counts. The J gene is TRBJ1-4, the V gene TRBV5-1, with 7 positions matching TRBD1. The CDR3 loop spans 14 amino acids. J was trimmed by 8 bases and V by 4 bases; bases with no gene match: 8. Looked up from germline, CDR1 is SGHRS and CDR2 is YFSETQ. The CDR3 nucleotides are TGCGCCAGCAGCCCGACAGGGTCGGAAGAAAAACTGTTTTTT. The encoded protein is CASSPTGSEEKLFF. Together with reference TRBV5-1 and TRBJ1-4, the CDR3 gives the full variable domain: KAGVTQTPRYLIKTRGQQVTLSCSPISGHRSVSWYQQTPGQGLQFLFEYFSETQRNKGNFPGRFSGRQFSNSRSEMNVSTLELGDSALYLCASSPTGSEEKLFFGSGTQLSVL.

The V gene is TRBV9, the J gene TRBJ2-7, with 8 bases aligning to TRBD2. This CDR3 spans 16 amino acids. CDR1 and CDR2 from the germline V gene are SGDLS and YYNGEE. The V gene end was trimmed by 0 bases and the J gene end by 2 bases; junction bases not matched to a gene: 7. CDR3 DNA sequence: TGTGCCAGCAGCGTAGGTCAGGGACTAGGCCCCTACGAGCAGTACTTC. This gives the protein CASSVGQGLGPYEQYF.